The T cell receptor beta chain under discussion was sequenced for a study of Ad26.COV2.S vaccination and SARS-CoV-2 variants (dated by TCRdb to about 2021). About the full investigation: Donors in the vaccine arm were drawn from COV1001, a multicentre, randomized, double-blind, placebo-controlled phase I-IIa trial testing Ad26.COV2.S in healthy adults. A total of some 30 samples were included in the TCR-sequenced set, comprising approximately 20 Ad26.COV2.S vaccine recipients, 5 placebo recipients and 8 SARS-CoV-2 convalescent individuals. Investigators did not know the trial group allocation while performing experiments and assessing outcomes. Dosing of Ad26.COV2.S was intramuscular, at either 5x10^10 or 1x10^11 viral particles, delivered as one shot or as two shots spaced 56 days apart. Trial participants were randomized into five groups of five, in which low-dose or high-dose Ad26.COV2.S was given once or twice, or placebo was given on both occasions. TCRbeta repertoire sequencing was used to assess the specificity and breadth of SARS-CoV-2-reactive T cell receptors after Ad26.COV2.S vaccination.

Trimming accounts for 3 bases at V and 3 bases at J, while the number of junction bases matched to no gene is 11. As encoded in the germline V gene (reference sequence), CDR1 is LNHDA while CDR2 is SQIVND. The CDR3 holds 17 amino acids from the cysteine to the phenylalanine. Of all the DNA, just the CDR3 is kept, 51 bases in frame from base 1. TCRbeta CDR3 regions were sequenced with the immunoSEQ Assay. After extraction, genomic DNA underwent amplification by bias-controlled multiplex PCR, followed by high-throughput sequencing. As for how the authors treated the data: To quantify the absolute abundance of every unique TCRbeta CDR3 region, sequences were collapsed and filtered. T cell fraction was estimated by normalization of TCRbeta template counts to usable DNA, with usable DNA being measured through amplification of reference genes present in all nucleated cells. Repertoire TCRs were annotated as SARS-CoV-2-specific by exact matching of V gene, CDR3 amino acid sequence and J gene to a known reactive TCR set. The reference SARS-CoV-2 TCR set was derived from MIRA and filtered for enrichment in COVID-19-positive ImmuneCODE repertoires, a step that removed public or cross-reactive TCRs. Drawing on the MIRA antigens, annotated TCRs were analysed further at the level of specific ORF or position within ORF. Depth was the summed frequency of annotated unique rearrangements, while breadth was defined as annotated unique rearrangements over total unique productive rearrangements. Two-sided Wilcoxon rank-sum tests were used to compare TCR breadth between groups. This immuneACCESS table, as held by TCRdb, lists in-frame sequences with V and J called but not all clones. Of the missing ones, under half trace to an unresolved V gene in checked studies; the others have no known cause. The D gene and trimming were derived from the DNA, and the V and J assignments and clone size from that table. This sample has 350,000 to 450,000 clones in its table, and roughly 80% of those were observed once. The leading ten clones occupy nearly 7.5% of the sample.

Reading the label with the study, this specimen's treatment or condition is: some 19 received Ad26.COV2.S at low or high dose, single or two shots; about 5 received placebo; per-sample allocation not given. Repertoires of vaccine and placebo recipients were sequenced from samples taken on day 63 after the first injection. Cohort 1b enrolled 25 adults aged 18-55 years at a single site in Boston, USA, between 29 July and 7 August 2020. Ad26.COV2.S consisted of a replication-incompetent adenovirus type 26 vector by which a prefusion-stabilized SARS-CoV-2 spike protein from the original Wuhan strain was expressed. What the study reported, not specific to this receptor: Comparable non-spike TCR breadth was observed between vaccine and placebo recipients, consistent with only spike being contained in the vaccine. It was noted by the authors that total T cell responses may have been underestimated by the TCR breadth and depth analyses. The study was not powered for comparison of responses between vaccine doses or regimens. Higher spike-specific TCR breadth was observed in Ad26.COV2.S recipients than in placebo recipients (P = 0.0014). After vaccination, substantial breadth of spike-specific CD8+ and CD4+ T cell responses was reported.

As for this clone: The clone's antigen remains unknown. Base qualities are not provided; no much larger clone lies one nucleotide away.

The sequencing used peripheral blood, collected in a trial of Ad26.COV2.S vaccine versus placebo. This receptor was identified in a person between 18 and 65 years old who received the Ad26.COV2.S COVID-19 vaccine or a placebo. The sequence joins TRBV19 to TRBJ2-1; 7 nucleotides in the junction match TRBD1. The DNA sequence is TGTGCCAGTAGTATCGGCCCGGGGTCAGGGGGCTACAATGAGCAGTTCTTC. The encoded protein is CASSIGPGSGGYNEQFF.